This passage covers 14 T cell receptor beta chains from one sample sequenced in a study of spatial heterogeneity in lung cancer (dated by TCRdb to between 2018 and 2021). Study-level results and caveats: A correlation was observed between the number of expanded intratumoral alpha and beta TCRs and the tumor nonsynonymous mutation count.

No antigen has been identified for these receptors. The receptor library was made with 5' RACE. Reads for this sample came from a NextSeq 500. TCRdb applied fastp at Q25 and MiXCR to the public reads, then kept only in-frame beta chains. Under each unique CDR3 protein, matching rows form one entry showing the most common genes and DNA. This sample holds roughly 2,000 distinct CDR3 sequences; approximately 0.99% were observed only once. The top ten constitute 21% of the sample. In light of the paper, this sample's time point label describes: sample taken at primary tumor resection. The specimen comprised lung tumor tissue, sampled at surgery. The receptors come from a male donor with early-stage non-small cell lung cancer.

This clonotype is labeled as medium-sized. V is TRBV5-1 and J is TRBJ2-1; no definite D call. With 0 bases removed from V and 9 bases from J, the gap between germline ends came to 10 bases. Germline V gene sequence: CDR1 SGHRS, CDR2 YFSETQ. CDR3 length: 13 residues. CDR3 region: CASSLAGEGEQFF. The CDR3 region has the DNA TGCGCCAGCAGCTTGGCAGGCGAAGGTGAGCAGTTCTTC.

This clonotype is judged medium-sized. The CDR3 is CASSPMTSGGADTQYF. The CDR3 DNA reads as TGCGCCAGCAGCCCCATGACTAGCGGGGGTGCAGATACGCAGTATTTT. The V gene is TRBV4-1, the J gene TRBJ2-3, with 12 nucleotides matching TRBD2. CDR3 length: 16 residues. CDR1 and CDR2 from the germline V gene are MGHRA and YSYEKL. After removal of 4 bases from V and 4 bases from J, the junction contained 6 bases not matched to a gene.

By proportion, this clonotype is medium-sized. V and J are TRBV20-1 and TRBJ1-1; 9 bases map to TRBD1. This CDR3 is built from 14 residues. The germline V gene has CDR1 DFQATT and CDR2 SNEGSKA (reference sequence). V gave up 7 bases and J gave up 0 bases; unmatched junction bases: 6. DNA of the CDR3: TGCAGTGTAGGGACAGGGTACATGAACACTGAAGCTTTCTTT. Translation: CSVGTGYMNTEAFF.

This clonotype is medium-sized by share. This rearrangement joins TRBV27 to TRBJ2-3, with 11 bases identical to TRBD2. With V trimmed by 4 bases and J by 2 bases, 5 bases remained unmatched. This CDR3 contains 16 residues. The V gene's germline CDR1 is MNHEY and CDR2 SMNVEV (reference sequence). CDR3 amino acids: CASSSRLAGPTDTQYF. The CDR3 region has the DNA TGTGCCAGCAGTTCCCGACTAGCGGGACCCACAGATACGCAGTATTTT.

In this sample, this clonotype is large. This chain uses TRBV20-1 with TRBJ2-1, with 9 bases aligning to TRBD2. The V gene's germline CDR1 is DFQATT and CDR2 SNEGSKA (reference sequence). The CDR3 contains 14 residues. V lost 5 bases, J lost 3 bases, and 5 bases stayed unmatched. CDR3 residues: CSAPGLANYNEQFF. CDR3 bases: TGCAGTGCTCCGGGACTAGCTAACTACAATGAGCAGTTCTTC.

By its share, this clonotype is medium-sized. This chain uses TRBV27 with TRBJ1-6, with a possible D match to TRBD1 (5 bases). Trimming stripped 4 bases from V and 11 bases from J, with 21 bases between. Germline values: CDR1 MNHEY, CDR2 SMNVEV (reference sequence). CDR3 length: 16 residues. CDR3 nucleotides: TGTGCCAGCAGTTCACTGTCGGGACGGGGGATTGCACCCCTCCACTTT. Its translation is CASSSLSGRGIAPLHF.

This clonotype is medium-sized (0.01 to 0.1%) within its sample. CDR3 DNA sequence: TGCAGTGCTAGCTCGGAGGGGCCCCAGCATTTT. It yields the protein CSASSEGPQHF. The V and J genes are TRBV20-1 and TRBJ1-5; unclear D gene. Germline values: CDR1 DFQATT, CDR2 SNEGSKA (reference sequence). The CDR3 extends over 11 amino acids. V was trimmed by 3 bases and J by 9 bases, leaving 9 bases between them.

This clonotype is labeled as large (0.1 to 1%). The chain couples TRBV6-5 to TRBJ2-5, with a possible D match to TRBD2 (5 bases). The germline gives CDR1 MNHEY, CDR2 SVGAGI. V was shortened by 2 bases and J by 4 bases, with 17 bases between the two germline ends. This CDR3 region has 16 residues. CDR3 nucleotides: TGTGCCAGCAGTTACAGCTTGGACGGGGTAGGAGAGACCCAGTACTTC. This translates into CASSYSLDGVGETQYF.

This clonotype is medium-sized by share. This chain links TRBV20-1 with TRBJ2-5; 7 bases are a match to TRBD2. The CDR3 has 13 residues. The germline V gene has CDR1 DFQATT and CDR2 SNEGSKA (reference sequence). Losses at the gene ends were 7 bases for V and 5 bases for J; bases not matched to a gene: 10. The CDR3, as DNA: TGCAGTGGAGGCGGGGGTGGAGCGGAGACCCAGTACTTC. Its protein product is CSGGGGGAETQYF.

This clonotype appeared many times. This may stem from a read error, because a much larger clone lies one nucleotide away. This chain joins TRBV12-3 or TRBV12-4 and TRBJ1-3; D not resolved. The CDR3 contains 11 residues. Trimming pared 4 bases from V and 8 bases from J, leaving 6 bases between. CDR3 amino acids: CASSWQYTIYF. The CDR3 DNA reads as TGTGCCAGCAGTTGGCAGTACACCATATATTTT.

This clonotype is deemed medium-sized (0.01 to 0.1%). The chain has TRBV7-9 and TRBJ2-3, with 12 nucleotides matching TRBD2. Trimming took 4 bases from V and 6 from J; bases not matched to a gene: 11. This CDR3 region has 17 residues. Germline CDR1 SEHNR, CDR2 FQNEAQ (reference sequence). CDR3 nucleotide sequence: TGTGCCAGCAGCTCGACGGGACTAGCGGGCCCGTCGGATACGCAGTATTTT. Its translation: CASSSTGLAGPSDTQYF.

By frequency in the sample, this clonotype is medium-sized (0.01 to 0.1%). The CDR3 coding sequence is TGTGCCTGGGGAAGGAGGGCGGGGAGCACAGATACGCAGTATTTT. Encoded protein: CAWGRRAGSTDTQYF. V usage is TRBV30 and J usage is TRBJ2-3; D might be TRBD2 (6 bases). The CDR3 contains 15 residues. Trimming left V 5 bases short and J 0 bases short, with 15 bases between. CDR1 GTSNPN and CDR2 SVGIG come from the germline V gene (reference sequence).

This clonotype counts as medium-sized. This rearrangement joins TRBV29-1 to TRBJ2-2; D call uncertain. This CDR3 contains 13 residues. CDR1 SQVTM and CDR2 ANQGSEA come from the germline V gene. Trimming removed 4 bases at V and 3 bases at J, with 9 bases between. This CDR3 reads CSVGPGHTGELFF. CDR3 nucleotides: TGCAGCGTTGGCCCGGGTCACACCGGGGAGCTGTTTTTT.

This clonotype counts as medium-sized (0.01 to 0.1%). The chain recombines TRBV10-3 with TRBJ2-7; no firm D call. This CDR3 contains 13 residues. V lost 3 bases and J 6 bases, leaving 12 bases between the germline ends. The germline V gene encodes CDR1 ENHRY and CDR2 SYGVKD. CDR3 in amino acids: CAISDAPGGEQYF. The CDR3 nucleotides are TGTGCCATCAGTGATGCACCGGGCGGCGAGCAGTACTTC.